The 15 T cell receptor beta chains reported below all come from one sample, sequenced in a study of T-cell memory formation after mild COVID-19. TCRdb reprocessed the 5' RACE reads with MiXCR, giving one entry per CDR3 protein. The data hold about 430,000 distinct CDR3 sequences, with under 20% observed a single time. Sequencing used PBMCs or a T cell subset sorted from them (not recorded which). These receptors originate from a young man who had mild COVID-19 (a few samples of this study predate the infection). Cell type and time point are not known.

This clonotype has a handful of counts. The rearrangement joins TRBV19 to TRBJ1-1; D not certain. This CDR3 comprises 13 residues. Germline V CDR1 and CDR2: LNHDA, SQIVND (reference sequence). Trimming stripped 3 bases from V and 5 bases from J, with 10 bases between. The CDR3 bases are TGTGCCAGTAGTATCGGGGTTTGGACTGAAGCTTTCTTT. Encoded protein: CASSIGVWTEAFF.

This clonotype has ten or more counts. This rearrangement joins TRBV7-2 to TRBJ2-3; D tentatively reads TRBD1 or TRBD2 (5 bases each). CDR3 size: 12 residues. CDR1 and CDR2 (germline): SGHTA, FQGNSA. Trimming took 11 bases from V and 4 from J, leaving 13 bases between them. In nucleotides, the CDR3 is TGTGCCCTTGGGGGTAATGCAGATACGCAGTATTTT. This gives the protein CALGGNADTQYF.

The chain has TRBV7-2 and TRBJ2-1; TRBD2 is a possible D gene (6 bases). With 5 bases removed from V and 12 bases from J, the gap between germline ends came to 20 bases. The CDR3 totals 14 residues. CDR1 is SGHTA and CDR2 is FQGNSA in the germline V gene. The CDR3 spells CASSPSRGSLSQFF. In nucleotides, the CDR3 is TGTGCCAGCAGCCCCAGCCGGGGGTCCCTCTCGCAGTTCTTC.

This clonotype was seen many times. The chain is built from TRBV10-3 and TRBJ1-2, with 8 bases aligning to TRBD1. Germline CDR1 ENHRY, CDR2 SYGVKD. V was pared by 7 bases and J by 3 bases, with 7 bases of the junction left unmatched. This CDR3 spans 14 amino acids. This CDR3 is CAIMGQAKDYGYTF. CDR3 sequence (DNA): TGTGCCATCATGGGACAGGCGAAGGACTATGGCTACACCTTC.

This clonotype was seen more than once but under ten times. CDR3 region: CASSLRTADGNTIYF. As DNA, the CDR3 is TGCGCCAGCAGCCTACGGACAGCCGATGGAAACACCATATATTTT. The chain has TRBV5-1 and TRBJ1-3, with TRBD1 as a possible D gene (6 bases). Germline CDR1 reads SGHRS; CDR2 reads YFSETQ. This CDR3 spans 15 amino acids. Trimming pared 4 bases from V and 3 bases from J, leaving 14 bases between.

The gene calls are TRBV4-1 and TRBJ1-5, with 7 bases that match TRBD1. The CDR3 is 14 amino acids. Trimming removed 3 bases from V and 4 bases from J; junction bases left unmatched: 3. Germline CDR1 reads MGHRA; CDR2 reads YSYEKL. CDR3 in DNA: TGCGCCAGCAGCCAGGGACAGCAAAATCAGCCCCAGCATTTT. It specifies CASSQGQQNQPQHF.

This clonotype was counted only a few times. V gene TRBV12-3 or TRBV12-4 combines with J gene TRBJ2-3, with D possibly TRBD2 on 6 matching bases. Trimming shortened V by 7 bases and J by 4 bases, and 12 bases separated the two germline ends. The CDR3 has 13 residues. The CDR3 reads CASTQLAADTQYF. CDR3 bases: TGTGCCAGCACTCAACTAGCTGCAGATACGCAGTATTTT.

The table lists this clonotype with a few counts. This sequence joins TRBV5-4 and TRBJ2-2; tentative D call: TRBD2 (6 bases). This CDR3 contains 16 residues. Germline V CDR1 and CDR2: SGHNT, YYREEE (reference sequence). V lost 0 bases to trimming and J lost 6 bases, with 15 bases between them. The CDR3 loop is CASSLGSGNRAGELFF. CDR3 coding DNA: TGTGCCAGCAGCTTGGGTAGCGGAAATCGGGCCGGGGAGCTGTTTTTT. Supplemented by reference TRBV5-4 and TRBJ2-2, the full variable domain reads ETGVTQSPTHLIKTRGQQVTLRCSSQSGHNTVSWYQQALGQGPQFIFQYYREEENGRGNFPPRFSGLQFPNYSSELNVNALELDDSALYLCASSLGSGNRAGELFFGEGSRLTVL.

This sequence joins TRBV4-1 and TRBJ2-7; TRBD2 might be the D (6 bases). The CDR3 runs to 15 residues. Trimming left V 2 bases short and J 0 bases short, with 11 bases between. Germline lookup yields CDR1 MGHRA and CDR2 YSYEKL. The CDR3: CASSQRDGSSYEQYF. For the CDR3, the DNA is TGCGCCAGCAGCCAACGGGACGGGAGCTCCTACGAGCAGTACTTC.

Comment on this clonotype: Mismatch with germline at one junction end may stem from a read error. CDR3: CASSLAHRGDAQYF. CDR3 in DNA: TGTGCCAGCAGCTTAGCGCATCGGGGAGATGCGCAGTATTTT. V is TRBV7-6 and J is TRBJ2-3; maybe TRBD2 (5 bases). CDR1 is SGHVS, CDR2 FNYEAQ, per germline. This CDR3 comprises 14 residues.

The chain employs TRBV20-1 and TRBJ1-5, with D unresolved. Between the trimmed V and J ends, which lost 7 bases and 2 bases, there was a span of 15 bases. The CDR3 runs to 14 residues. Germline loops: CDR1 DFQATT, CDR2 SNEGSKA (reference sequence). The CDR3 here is CSGRKEWGNQPQHF. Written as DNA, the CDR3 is TGCAGTGGAAGGAAGGAATGGGGCAATCAGCCCCAGCATTTT.

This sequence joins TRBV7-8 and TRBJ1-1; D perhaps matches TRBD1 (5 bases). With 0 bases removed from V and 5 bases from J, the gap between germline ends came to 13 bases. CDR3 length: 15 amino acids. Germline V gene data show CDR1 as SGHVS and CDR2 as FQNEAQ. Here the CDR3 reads CASSLAPGVWTEAFF. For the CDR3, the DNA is TGTGCCAGCAGCTTAGCGCCGGGGGTTTGGACTGAAGCTTTCTTT.

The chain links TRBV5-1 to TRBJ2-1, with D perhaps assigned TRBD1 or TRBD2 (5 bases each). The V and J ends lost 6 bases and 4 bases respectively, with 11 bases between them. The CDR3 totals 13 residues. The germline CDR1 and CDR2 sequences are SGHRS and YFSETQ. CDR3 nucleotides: TGCGCCAGCAAACCCGGGACGTACAATGAGCAGTTCTTC. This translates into CASKPGTYNEQFF.

DNA for the CDR3: TGCAGCGTTAAGGACAGGGGGACTGAAGCTTTCTTT. This sequence encodes CSVKDRGTEAFF. This chain links TRBV29-1 with TRBJ1-1; the match to TRBD1 covers 10 bases. The germline gives CDR1 SQVTM, CDR2 ANQGSEA. The CDR3 covers 12 residues. The J segment lost 5 bases and the V segment lost 5 bases, leaving 2 bases of the junction unmatched.

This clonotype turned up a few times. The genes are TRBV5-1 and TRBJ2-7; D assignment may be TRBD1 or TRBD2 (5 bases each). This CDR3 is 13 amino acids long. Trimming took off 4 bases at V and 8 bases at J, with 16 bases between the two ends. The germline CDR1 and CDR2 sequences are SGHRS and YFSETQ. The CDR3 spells CASSLGGGPQQYV. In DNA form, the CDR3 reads TGCGCCAGCAGCCTGGGTGGGGGACCCCAGCAGTACGTC.